The next 20 T cell receptor beta chains were all read from a single sample in a study of blood T cell repertoires in COVID-19. Assay used: immunoSEQ multiplex PCR; TCRdb lists only in-frame clones, some missing. This sample has 200,000 to 250,000 clones, with approximately 83% found just once. Specimen: PBMCs or T cells enriched from blood (not recorded which). The origin of the receptors is a woman aged 55-75 years who had recovered from COVID-19.

The rearrangement uses TRBV5-6 and TRBJ2-3; 8 bases fit TRBD2. There are 15 residues in the CDR3. V shed 2 bases and J 6 bases; nucleotides not matched to a gene: 8. Germline CDR1 is SGHDT and CDR2 is YYEEEE. The CDR3 sequence is CASSFQRGRGDTQYF. DNA of the CDR3: TGTGCCAGCAGCTTTCAGCGGGGGAGGGGCGATACGCAGTATTTT.

The chain recombines TRBV2 with TRBJ2-1; a possible D gene is TRBD1 (6 bases). The V gene's germline CDR1 is SNHLY and CDR2 FYNNEI. This CDR3 is 17 amino acids long. The V gene lost 4 bases and the J gene lost 7 bases, with 23 bases spanning the gap. Written as DNA, the CDR3 is TGTGCCAGCAGTGGGACGCCGGGACATCGAATATTAAATGAGCAGTTCTTC. Encoded protein: CASSGTPGHRILNEQFF.

The V gene is TRBV7-9, the J gene TRBJ1-1; D gene ambiguous. The CDR3 loop spans 15 amino acids. Trimming shortened V by 1 base and J by 1 base, and 10 bases separated the two germline ends. Germline V lookup: CDR1 SEHNR, CDR2 FQNEAQ (reference sequence). The CDR3 spells CASSLESPRNTEAFF. The CDR3 bases are TGTGCCAGCAGCTTAGAGTCGCCCAGGAACACTGAAGCTTTCTTT.

The chain is built from TRBV9 and TRBJ1-2; 7 bases fit TRBD1. The germline CDR1 and CDR2 sequences are SGDLS and YYNGEE. The CDR3 has 13 amino acids. Losses at the gene ends were 3 bases for V and 6 bases for J; bases not matched to a gene: 5. CDR3 in amino acids: CASSAGTVDGYTF. As DNA, the CDR3 is TGTGCCAGCAGCGCCGGGACAGTGGATGGCTACACCTTC.

V usage is TRBV6-5 and J usage is TRBJ2-2; 7 bases are shared with TRBD1. The CDR3 is 14 amino acids. Germline V gene sequence: CDR1 MNHEY, CDR2 SVGAGI. After removal of 7 bases from V and 5 bases from J, the junction contained 7 bases not matched to a gene. CDR3 nucleotides: TGTGCCAGCACGGGCACAGGGGAAACCGGGGAGCTGTTTTTT. Protein sequence: CASTGTGETGELFF.

The chain couples TRBV13 to TRBJ2-1; D gene ambiguous. Germline V gene sequence: CDR1 PRHDT, CDR2 FYEKMQ (reference sequence). This CDR3 region has 11 residues. Trimming left V 3 bases short and J 15 bases short, with 12 bases between. The CDR3 coding sequence is TGTGCCAGCAGCTTCGGTAGGCGGTGGTTCTTC. Translating it yields CASSFGRRWFF. Combining the CDR3 with reference TRBV13 and TRBJ2-1 gives the whole variable domain AAGVIQSPRHLIKEKRETATLKCYPIPRHDTVYWYQQGPGQDPQFLISFYEKMQSDKGSIPDRFSAQQFSDYHSELNMSSLELGDSALYFCASSFGRRWFFGPGTRLTVL.

This sequence joins TRBV29-1 and TRBJ1-2; 7 positions match TRBD1. CDR3 length equals 14 residues. The germline V gene has CDR1 SQVTM and CDR2 ANQGSEA. The J segment lost 4 bases and the V segment lost 0 bases, leaving 5 bases of the junction unmatched. The DNA of the CDR3 is TGCAGCGTTGAAGAACAGGGGCTCTCCTATGGCTACACCTTC. This translates into CSVEEQGLSYGYTF.

The CDR3 protein is CASSQVNLQDEAFF. In DNA, the CDR3 is TGCGCCAGCAGCCAAGTAAACCTACAGGATGAAGCTTTCTTT. This chain uses TRBV4-1 with TRBJ1-1; perhaps TRBD1 as D (5 bases). This CDR3 spans 14 amino acids. V gave up 1 base and J gave up 7 bases, with 13 bases separating them. CDR1 and CDR2 from the germline V gene are MGHRA and YSYEKL.

The chain carries TRBV3-1 (or the pseudogene TRBV3-2) and TRBJ1-5, with 8 positions matching TRBD1. Germline V lookup: CDR1 LGHDT, CDR2 YNNKEL (reference sequence). This CDR3 spans 14 amino acids. The trim removed 4 bases at V and 6 bases at J, leaving 5 bases unmatched. In DNA form, the CDR3 reads TGTGCCAGCAGCCTCGACAGGGGCCTTCAGCCCCAGCATTTT. Protein: CASSLDRGLQPQHF.

This clone was picked up one time. The chain employs TRBV6-1 and TRBJ1-5; D might be TRBD1 (5 bases). CDR1 MNHNS and CDR2 SASEGT come from the germline V gene. The CDR3 covers 13 residues. V lost 3 bases and J lost 7, with 10 bases in between. CDR3 DNA: TGTGCCAGCAGTGATTCAGGGAACCAGCCCCAGCATTTT. Encoded protein: CASSDSGNQPQHF.

This clone was counted once. The chain recombines TRBV7-2 with TRBJ1-3; tentatively, D is TRBD1 (5 bases). CDR3 length equals 14 residues. Trimming removed 3 bases from V and 8 bases from J, with 14 bases in between. Germline CDR1 is SGHTA and CDR2 is FQGNSA. The CDR3 protein is CASSFGAPLDTIYF. CDR3 DNA sequence: TGTGCCAGCAGCTTTGGGGCCCCGTTAGACACCATATATTTT. The full variable domain, completed using reference TRBV7-2 and TRBJ1-3, is GAGVSQSPSNKVTEKGKDVELRCDPISGHTALYWYRQSLGQGLEFLIYFQGNSAPDKSGLPSDRFSAERTGGSVSTLTIQRTQQEDSAVYLCASSFGAPLDTIYFGEGSWLTVV.

The rearrangement links TRBV6-1 to TRBJ2-1; TRBD2 matches 8 bases. The CDR3 is 14 residues long. J gave up 12 bases and V 9 bases, and 16 bases lay outside the gene matches. Germline CDR1 and CDR2: MNHNS and SASEGT. CDR3 sequence reads: CASSPTSESLRQFF. CDR3 nucleotide sequence: TGTGCCAGTTCGCCGACTAGCGAGTCCCTTCGGCAGTTCTTC.

The genes are TRBV7-9 and TRBJ2-2; a weak D match, TRBD1 (6 bases). This CDR3 spans 16 amino acids. Germline values: CDR1 SEHNR, CDR2 FQNEAQ (reference sequence). Trimming shortened V by 3 bases and J by 2 bases, and 13 bases separated the two germline ends. The CDR3 DNA is TGTGCCAGCAGCTTCTTGGACAGCACAAACACCGGGGAGCTGTTTTTT. Translating gives CASSFLDSTNTGELFF.

The J gene is TRBJ1-4, the V gene TRBV12-3 or TRBV12-4; D call uncertain. The V and J ends lost 2 bases and 14 bases respectively, with 9 bases between them. This CDR3 has 11 residues. CDR3 nucleotides: TGTGCCAGCAGTTTATACAGTGATCTGTTTTTT. Translated: CASSLYSDLFF.

J is TRBJ2-5 and V is TRBV4-1; a possible D gene is TRBD2 (7 bases). The CDR3 contains 14 residues. Germline loops: CDR1 MGHRA, CDR2 YSYEKL. Trimming took 4 bases from V and 5 from J, leaving 14 bases between them. The CDR3: CASSPGGATETQYF. The CDR3 nucleotides read TGCGCCAGCAGCCCTGGGGGGGCGACGGAGACCCAGTACTTC.

In this sample, this clone turned up a few times. Here the CDR3 reads CASSSVAGMLHEQYF. The CDR3 region has the DNA TGTGCCAGCAGTTCCGTTGCCGGGATGTTGCACGAGCAGTACTTC. This chain connects TRBV6-2 or TRBV6-3 to TRBJ2-7; D possibly corresponds to TRBD2 (5 bases). Looked up from germline, CDR1 is MNHEY and CDR2 is SVGEGT. This CDR3 comprises 15 residues. Trimming took off 4 bases at V and 5 bases at J, with 18 bases between the two ends.

The chain uses TRBV13 and TRBJ2-1, with 7 positions matching TRBD1. J lost 14 bases, V lost 6 bases, and 22 bases had no gene match. The V gene's germline CDR1 is PRHDT and CDR2 FYEKMQ (reference sequence). The CDR3 is 16 residues long. The CDR3 region has the DNA TGTGCCAGCAGTTTTATTACCCGGGACAGTGAAGAGGTGGAGTTCTTC. Translation: CASSFITRDSEEVEFF.

The rearrangement uses TRBV5-6 and TRBJ2-5, with a weak D call TRBD1 (6 bases). Germline V gives CDR1 SGHDT, CDR2 YYEEEE. The CDR3 covers 14 residues. V lost 4 bases to trimming and J lost 2 bases, with 12 bases between them. CDR3 sequence: CASSGLDRQETQYF. CDR3 in DNA: TGTGCCAGCAGCGGATTGGACAGACAAGAGACCCAGTACTTC.

The V gene is TRBV6-5, the J gene TRBJ2-3, with D unclear. Trimming removed 2 bases at V and 6 bases at J, with 12 bases between. The germline V gene encodes CDR1 MNHEY and CDR2 SVGAGI. The CDR3 consists of 14 residues. CDR3 sequence reads: CASSYLTLGDTQYF. DNA for the CDR3: TGTGCCAGCAGTTACCTTACTCTCGGGGATACGCAGTATTTT.

The chain carries TRBV6-5 and TRBJ1-3, with TRBD1 identical over 7 bases. The CDR3 length is 16 residues. Trimming removed 1 base from V and 1 base from J; junction bases left unmatched: 4. Germline V gene sequence: CDR1 MNHEY, CDR2 SVGAGI. As DNA, the CDR3 is TGTGCCAGCAGTTACTGGCAGGGGGGTTCTGGAAACACCATATATTTT. It codes for CASSYWQGGSGNTIYF.